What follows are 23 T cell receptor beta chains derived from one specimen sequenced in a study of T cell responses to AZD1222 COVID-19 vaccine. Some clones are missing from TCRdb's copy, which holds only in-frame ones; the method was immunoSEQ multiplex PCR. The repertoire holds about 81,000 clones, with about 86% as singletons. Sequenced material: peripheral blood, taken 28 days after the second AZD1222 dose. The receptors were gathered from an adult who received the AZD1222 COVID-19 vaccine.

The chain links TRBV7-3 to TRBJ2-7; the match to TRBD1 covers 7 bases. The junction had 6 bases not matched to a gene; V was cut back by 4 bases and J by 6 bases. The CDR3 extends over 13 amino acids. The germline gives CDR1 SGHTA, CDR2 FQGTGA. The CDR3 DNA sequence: TGTGCCAGCAGCTCGACAGGGTATGGCGAGCAGTACTTC. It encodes CASSSTGYGEQYF.

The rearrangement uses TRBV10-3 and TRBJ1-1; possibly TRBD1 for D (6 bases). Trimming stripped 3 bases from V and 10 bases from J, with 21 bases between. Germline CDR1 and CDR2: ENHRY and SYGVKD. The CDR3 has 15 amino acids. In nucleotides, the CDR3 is TGTGCCATCAGTGACCCCACAACAGGGAGAGGTGGAGCTTTCTTT. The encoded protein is CAISDPTTGRGGAFF.

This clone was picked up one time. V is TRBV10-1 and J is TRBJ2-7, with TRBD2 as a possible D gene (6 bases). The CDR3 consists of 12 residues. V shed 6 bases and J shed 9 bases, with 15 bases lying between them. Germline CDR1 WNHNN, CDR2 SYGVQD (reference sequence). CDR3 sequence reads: CASSPTRLGQYF. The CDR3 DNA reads TGCGCCAGCAGCCCGACTAGACTCGGGCAGTACTTC.

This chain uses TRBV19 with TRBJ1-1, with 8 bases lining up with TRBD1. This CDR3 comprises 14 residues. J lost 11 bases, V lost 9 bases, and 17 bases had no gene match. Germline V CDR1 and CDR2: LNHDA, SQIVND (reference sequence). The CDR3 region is CASGTGPGTEVAFF. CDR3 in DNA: TGTGCCAGCGGGACAGGACCCGGGACAGAAGTGGCTTTCTTT.

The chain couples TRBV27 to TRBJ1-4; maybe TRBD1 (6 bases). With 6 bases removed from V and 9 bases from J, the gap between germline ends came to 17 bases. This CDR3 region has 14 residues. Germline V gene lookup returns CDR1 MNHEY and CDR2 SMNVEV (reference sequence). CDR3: CASRPTGGAKKLFF. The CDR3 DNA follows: TGTGCCAGCAGACCGACGGGGGGGGCTAAAAAACTGTTTTTT.

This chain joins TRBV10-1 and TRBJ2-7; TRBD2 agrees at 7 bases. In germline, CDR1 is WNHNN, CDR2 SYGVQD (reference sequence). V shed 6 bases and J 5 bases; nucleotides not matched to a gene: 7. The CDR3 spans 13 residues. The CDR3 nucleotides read TGCGCCAGCAGGGAGGCAGGGAGGGACGAGCAGTACTTC. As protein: CASREAGRDEQYF.

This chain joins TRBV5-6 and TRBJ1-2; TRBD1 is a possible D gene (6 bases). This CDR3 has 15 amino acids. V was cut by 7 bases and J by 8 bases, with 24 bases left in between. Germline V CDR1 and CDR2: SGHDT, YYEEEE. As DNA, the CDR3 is TGTGCCAGCTTTAATGACAGGACCCGAAAGGGGGGCTACACCTTC. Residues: CASFNDRTRKGGYTF.

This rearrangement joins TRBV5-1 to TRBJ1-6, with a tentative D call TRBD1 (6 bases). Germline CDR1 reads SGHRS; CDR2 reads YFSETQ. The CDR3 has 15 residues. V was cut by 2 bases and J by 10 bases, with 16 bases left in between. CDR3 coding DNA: TGCGCCAGCAGCTTACAGGGCGGGGATGGGTCACCCCTCCACTTT. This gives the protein CASSLQGGDGSPLHF.

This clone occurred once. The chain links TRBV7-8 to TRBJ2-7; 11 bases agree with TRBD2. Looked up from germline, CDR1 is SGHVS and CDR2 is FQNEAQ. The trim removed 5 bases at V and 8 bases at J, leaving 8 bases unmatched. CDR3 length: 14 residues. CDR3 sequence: CASSPGLAEPKQYF. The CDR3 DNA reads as TGTGCCAGCAGCCCGGGACTAGCGGAACCCAAGCAGTACTTC.

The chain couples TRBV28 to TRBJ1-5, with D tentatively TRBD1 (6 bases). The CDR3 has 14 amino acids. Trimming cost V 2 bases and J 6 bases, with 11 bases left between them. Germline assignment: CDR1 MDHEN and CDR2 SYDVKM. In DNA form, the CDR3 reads TGTGCCAGCAGTTTACGACAGGACGGTCAGCCCCAGCATTTT. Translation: CASSLRQDGQPQHF. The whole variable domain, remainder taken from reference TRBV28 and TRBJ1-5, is DVKVTQSSRYLVKRTGEKVFLECVQDMDHENMFWYRQDPGLGLRLIYFSYDVKMKEKGDIPEGYSVSREKKERFSLILESASTNQTSMYLCASSLRQDGQPQHFGDGTRLSIL.

CDR3 protein: CASSPDRALNTEAFF. The CDR3 region has the DNA TGTGCCAGCAGCCCTGACAGGGCGCTGAACACTGAAGCTTTCTTT. The chain links TRBV7-2 to TRBJ1-1; 7 bases align to TRBD1. V gave up 5 bases and J gave up 0 bases; unmatched junction bases: 6. The CDR3 is made up of 15 amino acids. Looked up from germline, CDR1 is SGHTA and CDR2 is FQGNSA.

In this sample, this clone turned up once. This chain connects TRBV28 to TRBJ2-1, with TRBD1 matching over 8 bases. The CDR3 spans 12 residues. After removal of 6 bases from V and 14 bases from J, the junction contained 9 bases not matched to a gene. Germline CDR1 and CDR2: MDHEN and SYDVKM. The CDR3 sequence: CASREDREAEFF. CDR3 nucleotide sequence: TGTGCCAGCAGGGAGGACAGGGAAGCGGAGTTCTTC.

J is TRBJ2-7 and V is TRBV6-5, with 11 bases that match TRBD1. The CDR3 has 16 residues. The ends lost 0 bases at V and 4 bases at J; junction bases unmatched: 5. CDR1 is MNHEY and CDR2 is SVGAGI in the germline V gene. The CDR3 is CASSYSLGQGGYEQYF. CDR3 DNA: TGTGCCAGCAGTTACTCATTGGGACAGGGGGGGTACGAGCAGTACTTC.

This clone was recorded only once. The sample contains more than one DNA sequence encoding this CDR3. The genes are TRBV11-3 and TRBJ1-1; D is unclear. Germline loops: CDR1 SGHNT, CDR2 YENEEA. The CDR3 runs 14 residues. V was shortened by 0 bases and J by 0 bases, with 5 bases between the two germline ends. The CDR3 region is CASSLESMNTEAFF. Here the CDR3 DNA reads TGTGCCAGCAGCTTAGAATCGATGAACACTGAAGCTTTCTTT.

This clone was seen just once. Here the CDR3 DNA reads TGTGCCAGCAGCTTCCGGGACAGTACCTATGGCTACACCTTC. Amino acid sequence: CASSFRDSTYGYTF. The chain uses TRBV7-2 and TRBJ1-2; the match to TRBD1 covers 7 bases. Germline V gene lookup returns CDR1 SGHTA and CDR2 FQGNSA. The CDR3 sequence is 14 residues long. V lost 3 bases, J lost 4 bases, and 5 bases stayed unmatched.

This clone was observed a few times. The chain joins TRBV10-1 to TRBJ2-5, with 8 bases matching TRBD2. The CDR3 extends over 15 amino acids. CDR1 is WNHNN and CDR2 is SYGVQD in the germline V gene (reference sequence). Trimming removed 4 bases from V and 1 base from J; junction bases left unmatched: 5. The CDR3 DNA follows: TGCGCCAGCAGTGCGGGCGGGAGGCCCCAAGAGACCCAGTACTTC. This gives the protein CASSAGGRPQETQYF.

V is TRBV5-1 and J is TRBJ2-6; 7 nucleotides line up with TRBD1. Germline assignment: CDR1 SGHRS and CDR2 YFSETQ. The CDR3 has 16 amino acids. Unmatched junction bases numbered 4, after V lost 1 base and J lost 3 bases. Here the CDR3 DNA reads TGCGCCAGCAGCTTGCCACCAGGGGGTGGGGCCAACGTCCTGACTTTC. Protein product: CASSLPPGGGANVLTF.

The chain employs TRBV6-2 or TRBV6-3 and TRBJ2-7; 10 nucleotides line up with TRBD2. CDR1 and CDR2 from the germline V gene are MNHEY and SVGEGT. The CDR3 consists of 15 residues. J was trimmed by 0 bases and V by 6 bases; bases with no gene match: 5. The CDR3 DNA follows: TGTGCCAGCAGCCCTCGGACTAGCGGCTCCTACGAGCAGTACTTC. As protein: CASSPRTSGSYEQYF.

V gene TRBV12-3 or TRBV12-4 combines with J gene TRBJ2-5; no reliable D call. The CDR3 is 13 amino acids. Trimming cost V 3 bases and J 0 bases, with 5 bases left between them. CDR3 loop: CASSFADQETQYF. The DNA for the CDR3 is TGTGCCAGCAGTTTTGCGGACCAAGAGACCCAGTACTTC.

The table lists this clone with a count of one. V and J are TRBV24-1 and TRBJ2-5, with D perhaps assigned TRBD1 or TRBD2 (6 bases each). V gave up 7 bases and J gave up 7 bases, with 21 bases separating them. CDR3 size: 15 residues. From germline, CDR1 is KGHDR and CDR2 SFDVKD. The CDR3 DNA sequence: TGTGCCACCAGCTTTAGCGGAGGGGGACTTGGGACCCAGTACTTC. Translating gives CATSFSGGGLGTQYF.

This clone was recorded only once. CDR3 sequence reads: CATSRSQETQYF. CDR3 DNA: TGTGCCACCAGTCGCAGCCAAGAGACCCAGTACTTC. This rearrangement joins TRBV19 to TRBJ2-5; no clear D. Deletions cut 10 bases from V and 1 base from J, with 10 bases between. The germline CDR1 and CDR2 sequences are LNHDA and SQIVND (reference sequence). This CDR3 contains 12 residues.

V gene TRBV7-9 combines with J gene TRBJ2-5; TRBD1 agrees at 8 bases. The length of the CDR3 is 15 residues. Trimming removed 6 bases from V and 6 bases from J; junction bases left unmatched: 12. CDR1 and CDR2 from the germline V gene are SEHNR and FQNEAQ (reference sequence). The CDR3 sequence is CASSYPDRAVKTQYF. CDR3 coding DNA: TGTGCCAGCAGTTACCCGGACAGGGCTGTAAAGACCCAGTACTTC.

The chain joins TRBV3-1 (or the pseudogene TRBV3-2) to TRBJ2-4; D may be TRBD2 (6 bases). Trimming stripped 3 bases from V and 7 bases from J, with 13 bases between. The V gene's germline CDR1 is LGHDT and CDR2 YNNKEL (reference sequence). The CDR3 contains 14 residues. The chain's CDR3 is CASSQRDVSNIQYF. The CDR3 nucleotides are TGTGCCAGCAGCCAGCGGGACGTCTCCAACATTCAGTACTTC.